Below, 25 T cell receptor beta chains from the same sample are listed, as sequenced in a study of T cells in Graves' hyperthyroidism and ophthalmopathy. From RNA transcripts, TCR beta CDR3 regions were amplified. Primed by the HTBI set, a first-round RT-PCR was run on the TCR CDR3. Using its own MiXCR run on the multiplex PCR reads, TCRdb lists one record per CDR3 protein. The sample contains 500,000 or so distinct CDR3 sequences, around 15% of which appear only once. Material for sequencing was blood. These receptors were obtained from a woman in her 30s with Graves' ophthalmopathy.

Only a few counts were recorded for this clonotype. The chain couples TRBV11-2 to TRBJ2-7; no firm D call. Germline V lookup: CDR1 SGHAT, CDR2 FQNNGV. This CDR3 comprises 13 residues. V lost 2 bases, J lost 2 bases, and 7 bases lay in between. The CDR3 loop reads CASSLSNTYEQYF. CDR3 bases: TGTGCCAGCAGCTTAAGCAACACCTACGAGCAGTACTTC.

The chain uses TRBV28 and TRBJ1-1; D gene unclear. The germline V and J ends were trimmed by 4 bases and 3 bases, with 6 bases remaining between them. From germline, CDR1 is MDHEN and CDR2 SYDVKM. CDR3 length: 12 amino acids. The CDR3: CASSSGHTEAFF. The DNA of the CDR3 is TGTGCCAGCAGTTCCGGGCACACTGAAGCTTTCTTT.

This clonotype was detected ten times or more. CDR3 bases: TGTGCCAGCTCACTGATGGCGAATCAGCCCCAGCATTTT. This sequence encodes CASSLMANQPQHF. The chain recombines TRBV18 with TRBJ1-5; D is unresolved. Germline V lookup: CDR1 KGHSH, CDR2 LQKENI. The CDR3 spans 13 residues. Deletions cut 4 bases from V and 4 bases from J, with 8 bases between.

In this sample, this clonotype turned up many times. The chain links TRBV6-2 or TRBV6-3 to TRBJ1-2; 8 bases line up with TRBD1. The CDR3 runs to 14 residues. Germline V gene sequence: CDR1 MNHEY, CDR2 SVGEGT. Losses at the gene ends were 5 bases for V and 8 bases for J; bases not matched to a gene: 10. The CDR3 sequence: CASSKSGTGAGYTF. CDR3 bases: TGTGCCAGCAGTAAATCCGGGACAGGCGCGGGCTACACCTTC.

This clonotype occurred a few times. The J gene is TRBJ2-5, the V gene TRBV20-1, with D perhaps matching TRBD1 or TRBD2 (6 bases each). The CDR3 covers 13 residues. Germline V gene sequence: CDR1 DFQATT, CDR2 SNEGSKA (reference sequence). The CDR3 region has the DNA TGCATGGGGTCACAGGGACTCCAAGAGACCCAGTACTTC. This gives the protein CMGSQGLQETQYF.

This clonotype came up many times. V and J are TRBV2 and TRBJ1-2, with TRBD1 matching over 8 bases. This CDR3 spans 16 amino acids. Germline V CDR1 and CDR2: SNHLY, FYNNEI. J lost 4 bases, V lost 4 bases, and 11 bases had no gene match. CDR3 residues: CASSGHPDRETYGYTF. The CDR3 DNA sequence: TGTGCCAGCAGTGGCCACCCGGACAGGGAGACCTATGGCTACACCTTC.

The chain combines TRBV19 with TRBJ1-5; D not resolved. The CDR3 totals 16 residues. Trimming removed 0 bases from V and 4 bases from J, with 13 bases in between. CDR1 is LNHDA and CDR2 is SQIVND in the germline V gene (reference sequence). CDR3 bases: TGTGCCAGTAGTATAGATATTTGGGCAGAAAATCAGCCCCAGCATTTT. It codes for CASSIDIWAENQPQHF.

Ten or more counts support this clonotype. The chain has TRBV28 and TRBJ1-4; D call uncertain. Germline CDR1 MDHEN, CDR2 SYDVKM. Trimming took off 6 bases at V and 4 bases at J, with 15 bases between the two ends. The length of the CDR3 is 15 residues. CDR3 residues: CASRENRGINEKLFF. In DNA form, the CDR3 reads TGTGCCAGCAGAGAGAACCGCGGAATTAATGAAAAACTGTTTTTT. Complete variable domain (other parts from reference TRBV28 and TRBJ1-4): DVKVTQSSRYLVKRTGEKVFLECVQDMDHENMFWYRQDPGLGLRLIYFSYDVKMKEKGDIPEGYSVSREKKERFSLILESASTNQTSMYLCASRENRGINEKLFFGSGTQLSVL.

This clonotype has ten or more counts. The J gene is TRBJ1-1, the V gene TRBV29-1; maybe TRBD1 (5 bases). Germline V CDR1 and CDR2: SQVTM, ANQGSEA. Between the trimmed V and J ends, which lost 4 bases and 0 bases, there was a span of 9 bases. CDR3 length: 13 amino acids. The DNA of the CDR3 is TGCAGCGTTGGGGACGGGCTGAACACTGAAGCTTTCTTT. Protein sequence: CSVGDGLNTEAFF.

This chain connects TRBV28 to TRBJ2-2; unclear D gene. The germline V and J ends were trimmed by 4 bases and 4 bases, with 19 bases remaining between them. CDR1 and CDR2 (germline): MDHEN, SYDVKM. This CDR3 is 17 amino acids long. The CDR3 here is CASSWMTVTAVTGELFF. The CDR3 DNA follows: TGTGCCAGCAGTTGGATGACGGTCACCGCGGTCACCGGGGAGCTGTTTTTT.

The table lists this clonotype with many counts. The rearrangement uses TRBV20-1 and TRBJ2-1, with 8 bases fitting TRBD2. CDR3 size: 13 residues. J was trimmed by 7 bases and V by 2 bases; bases with no gene match: 4. Germline CDR1 is DFQATT and CDR2 is SNEGSKA (reference sequence). The CDR3 here is CSARWTSRNEQFF. The CDR3 nucleotides are TGCAGTGCTAGATGGACTAGCAGGAATGAGCAGTTCTTC.

This clonotype was seen repeatedly, ten times or more. This rearrangement joins TRBV6-4 to TRBJ2-3; 7 bases agree with TRBD1. The germline CDR1 and CDR2 sequences are MRHNA and SNTAGT. The CDR3 is 14 amino acids. J lost 0 bases, V lost 4 bases, and 1 base had no gene match. CDR3 sequence (DNA): TGTGCCAGCAGTGGGGACAGCAGCACAGATACGCAGTATTTT. It is translated as CASSGDSSTDTQYF.

Turning to this clonotype: Possible read error: a much larger clone is one base away. V gene TRBV7-2 combines with J gene TRBJ2-1; TRBD2 aligns across 10 bases. Germline V CDR1 and CDR2: SGHTA, FQGNSA. J lost 10 bases, V lost 5 bases, and 11 bases had no gene match. The CDR3 has 15 amino acids. The CDR3 DNA sequence: TGTGCCAGCAGCCAACCGGGACTAGCGATTTACGAGCAGTTCTTC. Translating it yields CASSQPGLAIYEQFF. Filled out from reference TRBV7-2 and TRBJ2-1, the complete variable domain reads GAGVSQSPSNKVTEKGKDVELRCDPISGHTALYWYRQSLGQGLEFLIYFQGNSAPDKSGLPSDRFSAERTGGSVSTLTIQRTQQEDSAVYLCASSQPGLAIYEQFFGPGTRLTVL.

As for this clonotype: The junction and the germline gene differ at one end; a read error may be behind it. V gene TRBV5-1 combines with J gene TRBJ2-2, with TRBD2 as a possible D gene (5 bases). The CDR3 consists of 13 residues. Per germline, CDR1 SGHRS and CDR2 YFSETQ. The CDR3 region has the DNA TGCGCCAGCAGCTGCGAGTTCCCCGGGAAGCTGTTTTTT. Translating gives CASSCEFPGKLFF.

This clonotype was detected many times. This chain joins TRBV7-9 and TRBJ1-2, with a weak D call TRBD1 (6 bases). CDR1 SEHNR and CDR2 FQNEAQ come from the germline V gene (reference sequence). V was trimmed by 5 bases and J by 3 bases, leaving 19 bases between them. This CDR3 has 16 residues. The CDR3 sequence: CASSPNRGPGDYGYTF. The DNA of the CDR3 is TGTGCCAGCAGCCCAAATCGGGGGCCTGGGGACTATGGCTACACCTTC.

This clonotype came up many times. J is TRBJ2-1 and V is TRBV7-2, with TRBD1 identical over 8 bases. V was clipped by 5 bases and J by 9 bases; unmatched bases: 21. CDR3 length: 18 residues. Germline assignment: CDR1 SGHTA and CDR2 FQGNSA. The CDR3 DNA is TGTGCCAGCAGCCACGGACAGGGATTAACCATTCCAATCGGTGAGCAGTTCTTC. Translated, it gives CASSHGQGLTIPIGEQFF. The full variable domain, its missing parts supplied by reference TRBV7-2 and TRBJ2-1, is GAGVSQSPSNKVTEKGKDVELRCDPISGHTALYWYRQSLGQGLEFLIYFQGNSAPDKSGLPSDRFSAERTGGSVSTLTIQRTQQEDSAVYLCASSHGQGLTIPIGEQFFGPGTRLTVL.

This clonotype was seen at least ten times. CDR3 in amino acids: CASSFAPGMNTEAFF. In DNA form, the CDR3 reads TGTGCCAGCAGTTTTGCCCCGGGCATGAACACTGAAGCTTTCTTT. V is TRBV12-3 or TRBV12-4 and J is TRBJ1-1; no clear D. V was clipped by 3 bases and J by 0 bases, with 11 bases between them. The CDR3 runs to 15 residues.

This clonotype was seen many times. This chain joins TRBV13 and TRBJ2-7; tentatively, D is TRBD2 (6 bases). Germline-derived CDR1 and CDR2 are PRHDT and FYEKMQ (reference sequence). This CDR3 comprises 14 residues. V lost 6 bases and J lost 0, with 12 bases in between. The CDR3, as DNA: TGTGCCAGCAGACGTGGGACTGGCTCCTACGAGCAGTACTTC. Protein product: CASRRGTGSYEQYF.

This clonotype was picked up many times. V usage is TRBV2 and J usage is TRBJ2-1; D is unresolved. CDR3 length: 10 residues. CDR1 and CDR2 from the germline V gene are SNHLY and FYNNEI. The V gene lost 4 bases and the J gene lost 7 bases, with 2 bases spanning the gap. The CDR3 coding sequence is TGTGCCAGCAGTGGAAATGAGCAGTTCTTC. This sequence encodes CASSGNEQFF. Full variable domain (remainder filled in from reference TRBV2 and TRBJ2-1): EPEVTQTPSHQVTQMGQEVILRCVPISNHLYFYWYRQILGQKVEFLVSFYNNEISEKSEIFDDQFSVERPDGSNFTLKIRSTKLEDSAMYFCASSGNEQFFGPGTRLTVL.

Only a few counts were recorded for this clonotype. V gene TRBV4-3 combines with J gene TRBJ2-3; 9 positions agree with TRBD1. After removal of 0 bases from V and 0 bases from J, the junction contained 10 bases not matched to a gene. CDR3 length: 19 amino acids. Germline V gene data show CDR1 as LGHNA and CDR2 as YSLEER. The CDR3 nucleotides read TGCGCCAGCAGCCAAGATCCGGGGACAGGGTTCTTGAGCACAGATACGCAGTATTTT. The encoded protein is CASSQDPGTGFLSTDTQYF.

The sample holds many counts of this clonotype. This sequence joins TRBV12-3 or TRBV12-4 and TRBJ1-1; 8 positions match TRBD1. V lost 6 bases to trimming and J lost 4 bases; unmatched junction nucleotides: 4. The CDR3 loop spans 13 amino acids. The CDR3, as DNA: TGTGCCAGCAGGCCAACAGGGGGCACTGAAGCTTTCTTT. It specifies CASRPTGGTEAFF.

This clonotype was observed many times. This chain links TRBV5-1 with TRBJ1-1; 8 positions match TRBD1. There are 17 residues in the CDR3. Germline V gene data show CDR1 as SGHRS and CDR2 as YFSETQ. Trimming at V came to 0 bases and at J to 0 bases, leaving 7 bases not matched to a gene. As DNA, the CDR3 is TGCGCCAGCAGCTTGGACAGGGGGATATTTTTGAACACTGAAGCTTTCTTT. Translated, it gives CASSLDRGIFLNTEAFF.

In its sample, this clonotype was seen many times. CDR3 sequence: CASSSGTLSYEQYF. Here the CDR3 DNA reads TGTGCCAGCAGTTCCGGGACACTCTCCTACGAGCAGTACTTC. This chain joins TRBV2 and TRBJ2-7, with D perhaps TRBD1 (6 bases). The CDR3 consists of 14 residues. Trimming stripped 5 bases from V and 0 bases from J, with 11 bases between. Germline V gene data show CDR1 as SNHLY and CDR2 as FYNNEI.

A remark on this clonotype: Germline and junction disagree at one end, which may indicate a read error. The chain links TRBV28 to TRBJ2-2; D is unclear. In germline, CDR1 is MDHEN, CDR2 SYDVKM. The length of the CDR3 is 17 residues. This chain's CDR3 is CAGSYAYFGQTTGELFF. The CDR3 DNA reads TGTGCCGGCAGCTACGCCTATTTTGGGCAGACCACCGGGGAGCTGTTTTTT.

This clonotype was counted ten times or more. The V and J genes are TRBV20-1 and TRBJ1-1, with 7 bases matching TRBD1. CDR1 DFQATT and CDR2 SNEGSKA come from the germline V gene (reference sequence). The CDR3 has 14 residues. The V and J ends lost 2 bases and 2 bases, in that order; junction bases with no gene match: 5. DNA for the CDR3: TGCAGTGCTAGACCCAGGGGGATCAACACTGAAGCTTTCTTT. It translates to CSARPRGINTEAFF.